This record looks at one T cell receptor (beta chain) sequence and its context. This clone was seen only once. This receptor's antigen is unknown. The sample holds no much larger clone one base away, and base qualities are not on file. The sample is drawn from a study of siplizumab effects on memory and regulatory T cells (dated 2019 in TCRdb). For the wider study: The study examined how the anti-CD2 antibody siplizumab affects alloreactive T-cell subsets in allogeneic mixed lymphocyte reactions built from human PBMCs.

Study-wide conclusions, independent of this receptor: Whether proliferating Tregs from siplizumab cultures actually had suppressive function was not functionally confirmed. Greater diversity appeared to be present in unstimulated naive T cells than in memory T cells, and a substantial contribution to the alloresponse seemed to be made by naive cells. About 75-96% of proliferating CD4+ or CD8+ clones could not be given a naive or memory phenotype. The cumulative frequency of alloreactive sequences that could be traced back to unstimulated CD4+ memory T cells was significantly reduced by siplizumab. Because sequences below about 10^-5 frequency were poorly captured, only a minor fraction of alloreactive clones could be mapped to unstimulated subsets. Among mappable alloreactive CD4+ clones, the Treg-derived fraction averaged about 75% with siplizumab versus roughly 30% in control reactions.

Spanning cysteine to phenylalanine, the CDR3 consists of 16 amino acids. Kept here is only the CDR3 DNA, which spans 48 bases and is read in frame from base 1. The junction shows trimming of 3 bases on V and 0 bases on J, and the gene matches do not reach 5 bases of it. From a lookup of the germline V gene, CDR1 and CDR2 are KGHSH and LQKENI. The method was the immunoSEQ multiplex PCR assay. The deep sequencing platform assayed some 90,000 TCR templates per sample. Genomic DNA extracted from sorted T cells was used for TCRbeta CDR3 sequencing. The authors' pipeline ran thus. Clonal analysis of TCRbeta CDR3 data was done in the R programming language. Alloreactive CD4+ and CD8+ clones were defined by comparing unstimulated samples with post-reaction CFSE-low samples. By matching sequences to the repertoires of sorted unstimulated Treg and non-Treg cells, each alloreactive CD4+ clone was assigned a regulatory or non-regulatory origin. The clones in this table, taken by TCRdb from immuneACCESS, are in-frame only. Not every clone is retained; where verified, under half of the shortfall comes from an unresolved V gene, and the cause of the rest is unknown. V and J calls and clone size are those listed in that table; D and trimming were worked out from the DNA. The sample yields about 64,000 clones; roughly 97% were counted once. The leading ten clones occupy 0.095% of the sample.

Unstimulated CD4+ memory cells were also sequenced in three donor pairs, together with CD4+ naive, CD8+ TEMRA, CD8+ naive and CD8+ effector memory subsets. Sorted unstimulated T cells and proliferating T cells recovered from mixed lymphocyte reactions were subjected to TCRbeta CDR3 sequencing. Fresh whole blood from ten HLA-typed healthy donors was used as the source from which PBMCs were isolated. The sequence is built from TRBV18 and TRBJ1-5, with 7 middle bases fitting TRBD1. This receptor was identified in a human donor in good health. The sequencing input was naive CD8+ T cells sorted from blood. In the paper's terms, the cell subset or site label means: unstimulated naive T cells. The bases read TGTGCCAGCTCACCGGGACAGAGAGATAGCAATCAGCCCCAGCATTTT. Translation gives CASSPGQRDSNQPQHF.